These T cell receptor beta chains were read from a single sample in a study of identical twins. TCRdb itself ran the 5' RACE reads through MiXCR, one entry per CDR3 protein. The sample yields around 530,000 distinct CDR3 sequences, about 15% seen once. The same specimen was also included in a second study, on yellow fever vaccine responses in identical twins.

The sequenced sample consisted of CD4+ T cells sorted from blood. All receptors come from a woman aged 18-30 years in good health. CDR3s include the opening cysteine and the closing phenylalanine or tryptophan. A D gene is named only where the DNA matches it firmly. Clone size appears in some rows only: once, few, many, or a class for an expanded clone.

clone size: few
V gene: TRBV3-1
D gene: -
J gene: TRBJ2-4
CDR3 protein: CASSQDRPSQRNIQYF
CDR3 DNA: TGTGCCAGCAGCCAAGATAGGCCATCCCAAAGGAACATTCAGTACTTC

clone size: many
V gene: TRBV12-3/TRBV12-4
D gene: -
J gene: TRBJ2-3
CDR3 protein: CASSPGHTDTQYF
CDR3 DNA: TGTGCCAGCAGTCCTGGGCACACAGATACGCAGTATTTT

clone size: many
V gene: TRBV27
D gene: TRBD1
J gene: TRBJ1-6
CDR3 protein: CASSPPGQVDSPLHF
CDR3 DNA: TGTGCCAGCAGTCCTCCCGGACAGGTGGATTCACCCCTCCACTTT

clone size: few
V gene: TRBV28
D gene: -
J gene: TRBJ2-1
CDR3 protein: CASSSPSIEQFF
CDR3 DNA: TGTGCCAGCAGTTCCCCCTCAATTGAGCAGTTCTTC

clone size: few
V gene: TRBV6-5
D gene: -
J gene: TRBJ2-4
CDR3 protein: CASTQGRVQYF
CDR3 DNA: TGTGCCAGCACCCAGGGCCGAGTTCAGTACTTC

clone size: many
V gene: TRBV12-3/TRBV12-4
D gene: -
J gene: TRBJ1-3
CDR3 protein: CASSPQRVGENTIYF
CDR3 DNA: TGTGCCAGCAGTCCCCAGAGGGTAGGGGAAAACACCATATATTTT

clone size: -
V gene: TRBV27
D gene: TRBD2
J gene: TRBJ2-1
CDR3 protein: CASSLAGKSNEQFF
CDR3 DNA: TGTGCCAGCAGTCTAGCGGGAAAAAGCAATGAGCAGTTCTTC

clone size: few
V gene: TRBV10-3
D gene: TRBD2
J gene: TRBJ2-3
CDR3 protein: CAISGGGRDTDTQYF
CDR3 DNA: TGTGCCATCAGTGGGGGAGGGAGAGACACAGATACGCAGTATTTT

clone size: -
V gene: TRBV27
D gene: TRBD2
J gene: TRBJ2-3
CDR3 protein: CASSLAGGLDTQYF
CDR3 DNA: TGTGCCAGCAGCCTAGCGGGAGGTTTAGATACGCAGTATTTT

clone size: -
V gene: TRBV10-3
D gene: TRBD1
J gene: TRBJ2-5
CDR3 protein: CAISEDDRVPETQYF
CDR3 DNA: TGTGCCATCAGTGAGGACGACAGGGTCCCAGAGACCCAGTACTTC

clone size: -
V gene: TRBV29-1
D gene: -
J gene: TRBJ2-1
CDR3 protein: CSVDLGAYNEQFF
CDR3 DNA: TGCAGCGTTGACTTGGGGGCCTACAATGAGCAGTTCTTC

clone size: few
V gene: TRBV7-2
D gene: TRBD2
J gene: TRBJ2-1
CDR3 protein: CASSSFGTSGYNEQFF
CDR3 DNA: TGTGCCAGCAGCTCATTTGGGACTAGCGGGTACAATGAGCAGTTCTTC

clone size: -
V gene: TRBV12-3/TRBV12-4
D gene: -
J gene: TRBJ1-5
CDR3 protein: CASSFGRDFGNQPQHF
CDR3 DNA: TGTGCCAGCAGTTTTGGTAGGGATTTTGGCAATCAGCCCCAGCATTTT

clone size: few
V gene: TRBV10-3
D gene: TRBD2
J gene: TRBJ2-2
CDR3 protein: CAIGGGTGKKLFF
CDR3 DNA: TGTGCCATCGGGGGAGGGACGGGGAAAAAGCTGTTTTTT

clone size: few
V gene: TRBV5-1
D gene: TRBD1
J gene: TRBJ2-1
CDR3 protein: CASSPSTGGVNEQFF
CDR3 DNA: TGCGCCAGCAGCCCGAGCACAGGGGGCGTAAATGAGCAGTTCTTC

clone size: -
V gene: TRBV5-1
D gene: TRBD1
J gene: TRBJ1-6
CDR3 protein: CASSLTDRGQSPLHF
CDR3 DNA: TGCGCCAGCAGCTTGACGGACAGGGGGCAATCACCCCTCCACTTT

clone size: -
V gene: TRBV12-3/TRBV12-4
D gene: TRBD1
J gene: TRBJ2-5
CDR3 protein: CASSHRGTEETQYF
CDR3 DNA: TGTGCCAGCAGTCATAGGGGGACAGAAGAGACCCAGTACTTC

clone size: -
V gene: TRBV12-3/TRBV12-4
D gene: -
J gene: TRBJ2-5
CDR3 protein: CASSGGIVPGETQYF
CDR3 DNA: TGTGCCAGCAGTGGGGGTATAGTACCGGGAGAGACCCAGTACTTC

clone size: few
V gene: TRBV5-1
D gene: TRBD2
J gene: TRBJ2-7
CDR3 protein: CASSSGSSGSYEQYF
CDR3 DNA: TGCGCCAGCAGCTCGGGAAGTAGCGGGAGCTACGAGCAGTACTTC

clone size: few
V gene: TRBV5-1
D gene: -
J gene: TRBJ2-1
CDR3 protein: CASSLGQTSSYNEQFF
CDR3 DNA: TGCGCCAGCAGCTTAGGACAGACCAGCTCCTACAATGAGCAGTTCTTC

clone size: -
V gene: TRBV3-1
D gene: -
J gene: TRBJ1-2
CDR3 protein: CASSQVPGESSNYGYTF
CDR3 DNA: TGTGCCAGCAGCCAAGTGCCAGGGGAGAGTTCTAACTATGGCTACACCTTC

clone size: few
V gene: TRBV6-6
D gene: -
J gene: TRBJ2-5
CDR3 protein: CASRPDYQETQYF
CDR3 DNA: TGTGCCAGCAGACCCGACTATCAAGAGACCCAGTACTTC